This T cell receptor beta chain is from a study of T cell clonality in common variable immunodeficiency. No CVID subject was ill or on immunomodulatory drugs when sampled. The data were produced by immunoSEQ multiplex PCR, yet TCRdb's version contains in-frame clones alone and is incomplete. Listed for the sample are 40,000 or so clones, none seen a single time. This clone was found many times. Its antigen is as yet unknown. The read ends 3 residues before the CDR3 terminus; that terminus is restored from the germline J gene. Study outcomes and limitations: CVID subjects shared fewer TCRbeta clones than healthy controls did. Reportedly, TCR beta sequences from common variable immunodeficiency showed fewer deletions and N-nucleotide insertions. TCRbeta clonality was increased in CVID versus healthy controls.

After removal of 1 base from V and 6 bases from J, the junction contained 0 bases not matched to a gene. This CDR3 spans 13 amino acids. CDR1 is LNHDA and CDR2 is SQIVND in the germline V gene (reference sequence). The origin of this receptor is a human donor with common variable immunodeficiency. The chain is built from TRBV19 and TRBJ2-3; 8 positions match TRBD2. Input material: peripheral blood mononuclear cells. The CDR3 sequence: CASSIGGGDTQYF. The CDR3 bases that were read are TGTGCCAGTAGTATAGGCGGGGGGGATACG.